This T cell receptor (beta chain) is drawn from a study of cytomegalovirus exposure and HLA in healthy donors. Whole-study findings and limits: Fewer N-insertions (relative to the roughly 670-donor mean) were reportedly seen in an Asian-associated ancestry cluster in a later analysis. Most TCR sequences proved rare, with some public TCRs found in many donors.

A multiplex PCR was run with 60 Vbeta primers and 13 Jbeta primers. Methods used by the authors: In a later analysis, 60 million to 90 million unique TCR beta chains included roughly 11 million shared by two or more donors. The table came from immunoSEQ multiplex PCR; TCRdb's copy has only in-frame clones and leaves some out. The D gene and trimming were derived from the DNA, and the V and J assignments and clone size from that table. The sample carries tens of thousands of clones, roughly 70% recorded once. This CDR3 region has 18 residues. Germline-derived CDR1 and CDR2 are SSHAT and FNYEAQ (reference sequence). Regarding this clone: What it binds is not known. At one of its ends the junction is not consistent with the germline gene, which may arise from a read error.

The chain links TRBV7-7 to TRBJ1-4, with 9 nucleotides matching TRBD1. The sequenced material came from PBMCs. The receptor comes from a man in his fifties or sixties in good health and CMV-seropositive. As DNA, the CDR3 is TGTGCTAGCAGCTTAGCACGGGACAGGGTAAGGCATAAGGGAAAACTGTTTTTT. Translating it yields CASSLARDRVRHKGKLFF.